The 17 T cell receptor beta chains below come from one sample, sequenced in a study of blood T cells in healthy people across ages. For the second PCR, which ran for 7 to 11 cycles, a sample-barcoded 5' primer and a J-beta primer mix were used. TCRdb re-called the 5' RACE reads with MiXCR, one entry per CDR3 protein. This table has 700,000 to 800,000 distinct CDR3 sequences, roughly 43% appearing once. The sample consisted of blood. These receptors originate from a woman aged 60-75 years in good health.

The table lists this clonotype with a few counts. This chain uses TRBV7-2 with TRBJ1-2; tentative D call: TRBD1 (6 bases). V was trimmed by 5 bases and J by 1 base, leaving 20 bases between them. The CDR3 runs 17 residues. The germline gives CDR1 SGHTA, CDR2 FQGNSA. The CDR3 loop is CASSQPPGQGLNYGYTF. In DNA form, the CDR3 reads TGTGCCAGCAGCCAGCCCCCGGGACAAGGGCTTAACTATGGCTACACCTTC.

The chain recombines TRBV7-3 with TRBJ2-7; D is possibly TRBD2 (5 bases). Trimming took 3 bases from V and 2 from J, leaving 14 bases between them. CDR3 length equals 15 residues. Germline CDR1 SGHTA, CDR2 FQGTGA. The CDR3 loop reads CASSFSRGPPYEQYF. CDR3 sequence (DNA): TGTGCCAGCAGCTTCTCCCGGGGTCCCCCCTACGAGCAGTACTTC.

This chain joins TRBV12-3 or TRBV12-4 and TRBJ2-1; TRBD2 agrees at 13 bases. This CDR3 is built from 16 residues. J lost 4 bases, V lost 5 bases, and 5 bases had no gene match. CDR3 sequence: CASSRGLAGEYNEQFF. The CDR3 DNA reads TGTGCCAGCAGTCGAGGACTAGCGGGGGAGTACAATGAGCAGTTCTTC.

There are a few counts of this clonotype. This chain uses TRBV20-1 with TRBJ2-5, with 7 nucleotides matching TRBD1. J was trimmed by 2 bases and V by 5 bases; bases with no gene match: 8. The CDR3 covers 14 residues. CDR1 and CDR2 from the germline V gene are DFQATT and SNEGSKA (reference sequence). Written as DNA, the CDR3 is TGCAGTGCTGAAGACAGGGCCCTACAAGAGACCCAGTACTTC. This gives the protein CSAEDRALQETQYF.

There are many counts of this clonotype. Just one base apart from a much larger clone, this may be a read error. The V call is TRBV11-2, the J call TRBJ2-1; possibly TRBD1 for D (6 bases). Near its end, the DNA agrees better with TRBJ2-7, so the J call may be wrong. Germline loops: CDR1 SGHAT, CDR2 FQNNGV. The CDR3 spans 15 residues. The CDR3 protein is CASSLEGASYNEQYF. The DNA for the CDR3 is TGTGCCAGCAGCTTAGAGGGGGCCTCCTACAATGAGCAGTACTTC.

This clonotype was found a few times. The chain uses TRBV20-1 and TRBJ1-3; D gene unclear. This CDR3 has 14 residues. Germline V CDR1 and CDR2: DFQATT, SNEGSKA (reference sequence). Trimming stripped 3 bases from V and 0 bases from J, with 9 bases between. Here the CDR3 DNA reads TGCAGTGCTAGGGAGGGCAGCTCTGGAAACACCATATATTTT. Its translation is CSAREGSSGNTIYF.

The V gene is TRBV10-3, the J gene TRBJ2-1; D gene unclear. Germline CDR1 ENHRY, CDR2 SYGVKD. V gave up 4 bases and J gave up 10 bases, with 14 bases separating them. The CDR3 length is 13 residues. CDR3 in DNA: TGTGCCATCAGTGCCAGTCGTGACGGCGAGCAGTTCTTC. Translation gives CAISASRDGEQFF.

This chain uses TRBV30 with TRBJ1-2, with 9 positions matching TRBD1. Trimming cost V 3 bases and J 2 bases; bases outside gene matches: 1. Germline CDR1 and CDR2: GTSNPN and SVGIG (reference sequence). CDR3 length equals 13 residues. CDR3 nucleotide sequence: TGTGCCTGGAGGACAGGGGGAAACTATGGCTACACCTTC. It codes for CAWRTGGNYGYTF.

The chain links TRBV6-5 to TRBJ1-2; 8 nucleotides line up with TRBD1. The CDR3 length is 20 residues. With V trimmed by 0 bases and J by 6 bases, 21 bases remained unmatched. Germline loops: CDR1 MNHEY, CDR2 SVGAGI. The CDR3 protein is CASSYSSPGQAMLGLDGYTF. Written as DNA, the CDR3 is TGTGCCAGCAGTTACTCCTCCCCGGGACAGGCGATGTTGGGGTTGGATGGCTACACCTTC.

This clonotype showed up many times. CDR3 protein: CASSQTGDLNTEAFF. For the CDR3, the DNA is TGTGCCAGCAGCCAAACAGGGGATTTGAACACTGAAGCTTTCTTT. The V call is TRBV28, the J call TRBJ1-1; TRBD1 agrees at 7 bases. V gave up 6 bases and J gave up 0 bases; unmatched junction bases: 7. The germline V gene encodes CDR1 MDHEN and CDR2 SYDVKM. The length of the CDR3 is 15 residues.

This clonotype was counted a few times. The CDR3 nucleotides read TGTGCCAGCAGCTACCGGGACAGGGCTTTCTTT. As protein: CASSYRDRAFF. J is TRBJ1-1 and V is TRBV7-2; 8 bases agree with TRBD1. This CDR3 is 11 amino acids long. Trimming removed 4 bases from V and 11 bases from J; junction bases left unmatched: 3. Germline lookup yields CDR1 SGHTA and CDR2 FQGNSA. Based on the CDR3 plus reference TRBV7-2 and TRBJ1-1, the full variable domain is GAGVSQSPSNKVTEKGKDVELRCDPISGHTALYWYRQSLGQGLEFLIYFQGNSAPDKSGLPSDRFSAERTGGSVSTLTIQRTQQEDSAVYLCASSYRDRAFFGQGTRLTVV.

The chain joins TRBV6-6 to TRBJ2-7; D not resolved. This CDR3 has 14 amino acids. V was shortened by 5 bases and J by 3 bases, with 14 bases between the two germline ends. CDR1 and CDR2 (germline): MNHNY, SVGAGI (reference sequence). The DNA for the CDR3 is TGTGCCAGCAGTAAGGACCTATCTTACTACGAGCAGTACTTC. Protein: CASSKDLSYYEQYF.

V gene TRBV6-2 or TRBV6-3 combines with J gene TRBJ2-5; TRBD1 agrees at 8 bases. Gene TRBJ2-7 matches the end of the DNA better, so the J call may be wrong. CDR1 and CDR2 (germline): MNHEY, SVGEGT. CDR3 length: 17 residues. CDR3 sequence (DNA): TGTGCCAGCAGTTTACGGGGGAACAGGGGGTACTCCTACGAGCAGTACTTC. This sequence encodes CASSLRGNRGYSYEQYF.

In its sample, this clonotype was seen many times. The rearrangement links TRBV5-5 to TRBJ2-7, with 9 positions matching TRBD2. Germline CDR1 reads SGHKS; CDR2 reads YYEKEE (reference sequence). The CDR3 has 15 residues. Trimming at V came to 4 bases and at J to 4 bases, leaving 9 bases not matched to a gene. The CDR3 DNA reads as TGTGCCAGCAGCCCCGAGGGACTAGCTGTGTACGAGCAGTACTTC. It specifies CASSPEGLAVYEQYF.

This clonotype was detected only a few times. The rearrangement uses TRBV10-3 and TRBJ1-1; D unresolved. V was clipped by 2 bases and J by 4 bases, with 11 bases between them. The germline V gene encodes CDR1 ENHRY and CDR2 SYGVKD. This CDR3 region has 14 residues. This chain's CDR3 is CAISEVVAPTEAFF. DNA for the CDR3: TGTGCCATCAGTGAGGTCGTGGCCCCCACTGAAGCTTTCTTT.

The gene calls are TRBV18 and TRBJ1-4, with no clear D. Germline V gene data show CDR1 as KGHSH and CDR2 as LQKENI. The CDR3 runs 12 residues. V was pared by 3 bases and J by 8 bases, with 7 bases between. Here the CDR3 DNA reads TGTGCCAGCTCACCGTTAGGCGAAAAACTGTTTTTT. Amino acids: CASSPLGEKLFF.

J is TRBJ2-4 and V is TRBV29-1, with 10 bases aligning to TRBD1. V lost 6 bases and J lost 7; bases outside the gene matches: 9. The CDR3 has 14 residues. Germline values: CDR1 SQVTM, CDR2 ANQGSEA. The CDR3 here is CSVETGTGVNIQYF. The CDR3 DNA reads as TGCAGCGTCGAGACCGGGACAGGGGTGAACATTCAGTACTTC. Complete variable domain (other parts from reference TRBV29-1 and TRBJ2-4): SAVISQKPSRDICQRGTSLTIQCQVDSQVTMMFWYRQQPGQSLTLIATANQGSEATYESGFVIDKFPISRPNLTFSTLTVSNMSPEDSSIYLCSVETGTGVNIQYFGAGTRLSVL.